The source of this T cell receptor (beta chain) is a study of STAT5B mutations in CD4+ large granular lymphocyte leukemia. General study findings and limits: TRBV06-family usage was enriched in top patient clones (8/27) versus controls (2/35). 25% of private leukemic clonotypes occurred rarely in other patients' non-leukemic repertoires.

Germline V lookup: CDR1 SGHTA, CDR2 FQGNSA. The CDR3 runs 16 residues. Trimming shortened V by 1 base and J by 0 bases, and 10 bases separated the two germline ends. About this clone: What it recognizes is unknown.

Produced via immunoSEQ multiplex PCR; TCRdb's table is partial and in-frame only. Of about 30,000 clones in the sample, roughly 84% were seen once. The sample taken for sequencing was CD4+ T cells from blood buffy coats. This chain links TRBV7-2 with TRBJ2-1; the D gene is possibly TRBD2 (5 bases). This receptor was identified in a human donor in good health. As DNA, the CDR3 is TGTGCCAGCAGCTTAGTGTTAGGGAGCTCCTACAATGAGCAGTTCTTC. It translates to CASSLVLGSSYNEQFF.